This T cell receptor beta chain appears in the sequencing data of a study of cytomegalovirus exposure and HLA in healthy donors (dated by TCRdb to about 2017). As for the study more broadly: In an earlier analysis of several hundred of the donors, approximately 260 Gb of sequence data and 95 million to 130 million unique TCR beta sequences from 150 million to 200 million T cells were reported. An early release that covered about 640 HLA-typed donors contained around 300 gigabases of sequencing data and 65 million to 100 million unique TCR sequences. Of the approximately 400 genotyped donors, over 70% fell in the genetic ancestry cluster associated with self-reported Caucasian donors. The aim of the study was to test whether cataloging public T cell receptors could identify signatures of past pathogen exposure. The study profiled the T cell repertoires of 550 to 700 subjects by immunosequencing and related them to cytomegalovirus serostatus. Along with the approximately 700-subject first cohort, a separate validation cohort of over a hundred different subjects was used. The study combined high-throughput TCR immunosequencing, statistical association of individual TCRs with disease status, and machine learning to predict cytomegalovirus infection status. In a later analysis, previously published TCR beta repertoires from several hundred donors were re-analyzed and high-resolution HLA genotyping was added so that TCR occurrence patterns could be studied. Rather than using new phenotypic data, the later analysis identified candidate immune exposures from TCR beta sequences and from how often those sequences occurred across donors. An earlier analysis of fewer than 750 of the donors used high-throughput TCR beta sequencing to judge whether each TCR beta V gene segment behaved as functional or pseudogenic. Donor age, sex, ethnicity and CMV serostatus were compiled together with the repertoire data. A later genetic analysis used genome-wide SNP genotypes for about three fifths of the 666 donors, treating that subset as a discovery cohort. Every repertoire in the discovery cohort had been generated on one and the same sequencing platform. HLA typing included class I and class II loci at four-digit resolution. Typing coverage varied by locus: roughly 629-640 donors for A, B, C, DRB1 and DQB1; under 550 for DQA1; some 610 for DPA1; approximately 470 for DPB1. Roughly 5 DR-DQ haplotypes were handled as single units for association and clustering, since linkage in the cohort was strong. On average, 235,054 unique TCR beta nucleotide sequences were sequenced per donor among a few hundred genotyped donors of the cohort, with roughly 18% of those sequences being non-productive. Results the study describes overall, beyond this receptor: The authors suggested that the approach could potentially be extended to other disease states and immunological phenotypes. While some public TCRs were present in many individuals, most TCR sequences turned up only very rarely across donors. According to a later genetic analysis, donors in an Asian-associated ancestry cluster had fewer N-insertions in productive TCRs than the approximately 700-donor mean. For the cohort, immune exposure information was limited to CMV serostatus. HLA typing was unavailable for some donors at each locus, so association tests used only the typed subset. A further reported finding was that TCR beta sequences accurately predicted the HLA-A and HLA-B alleles for most subjects in the first cohort. Three of the identified cytomegalovirus-associated TCR beta chains were confirmed in vitro to be specific for cytomegalovirus antigens. In a later analysis, the rate of TCR association differed among HLA loci, with DRB1 alleles having the most associated TCRs and HLA-C alleles having the fewest. The study gave a list of some 150 TCR beta chains associated with cytomegalovirus. Because counts were too low, about 15 rarely observed V segments, including chromosome 9 orphons, were left out of the earlier analysis of 500 to 750 of the donors. When HLA alleles, especially DR and DQ, strongly co-occurred, attributing TCR associations to individual alleles was difficult. Correlated functional status among segregating V segments might reflect linkage disequilibrium, but an unknown experimental factor could not be ruled out. A group of highly shared sequence variants was considered likely to be a technical artifact of the sequencing pipeline. Broadly in line with IMGT annotations, most TCR beta V segments showed up in productive rearrangements about 87% or about 30% of the time in an earlier analysis of roughly 590 of the donors. Some IMGT-functional V segments, including TRBV6-2 and TRBV6-3, could not be told apart with the 87-base-pair reads, so those segments were excluded. Most CMV-associated TCR beta chains appeared to be HLA-restricted in a later analysis, and the HLA associations seemed to be driven largely by CMV exposure. In a later analysis, HLA-associated TCR beta chains were found to be more clonally expanded and to have lower generation probabilities than equally common non-associated chains. Sequencing depth was assumed to be roughly uniform across donors in the presence/absence analyses, though that assumption may not hold. Only TCR beta chains were sequenced in this cohort, and the absence of alpha or paired-chain data limited detectable features. An association between a missense DCLRE1C variant and V-gene and J-gene trimming of TCR beta chains was found in a later genetic analysis and replicated in an independent cohort. Several of the top co-occurrence clusters appeared to be linked to parvovirus B19, influenza, CMV and Epstein-Barr virus, according to a later analysis. In both the original and validation cohorts, the classifier was reported to diagnose cytomegalovirus status with high specificity and sensitivity. At a false discovery rate of 0.05, a later analysis linked fewer than 20,000 TCR beta sequences to specific HLA alleles.

For CDR1 and CDR2, the germline V gene (reference sequence) lists SGHNT and YYREEE. Measured from the cysteine to the phenylalanine, the CDR3 is 14 residues long. The DNA shown is the 42-base CDR3, in frame from base 1. Note on this clone: Its antigen is unknown. Relative to the germline gene, one junction end is altered; a read error may explain this.

The cohort comprised 666 healthy bone marrow donors. All cohort members were sampled while nominally healthy, although unrecorded immune exposures were likely present. The donor tested CMV seropositive, placing the donor among the roughly 300 seropositive members of the cohort. Each donor provided a peripheral blood sample, and peripheral blood mononuclear cells were used for TCR beta sequencing. Genomic DNA was extracted from the blood cell samples with the Qiagen DNeasy Blood Extraction Kit. The method behind the library was the immunoSEQ multiplex PCR assay. A mixture of 60 forward primers for TCR Vbeta segments and 13 reverse primers for TCR Jbeta segments was used in the multiplex PCR. The CDR3 region of rearranged TCR beta genes was amplified from genomic DNA with a multiplex PCR assay. The Illumina HiSeq System was used to sequence the amplified TCR beta libraries as 87-base-pair reads. The authors' analysis ran thus. A later analysis counted approximately 84 million unique TCR beta chains across the 670 or so repertoires, and 9.5 million to 11 million of these chains were shared by at least two donors. Raw reads were error-corrected and collapsed into unique sequences with a nearest-neighbor algorithm that merged closely related sequences to remove PCR and sequencing errors. CDR3 sequences were aligned to IMGT reference sequences to assign V, D and J gene segments. For a sequence to be retained, a match of at least six nucleotides was required to both a V gene segment and a J gene segment. Rearrangements were classified as productive when the CDR3 lacked stop codons and remained in frame with V and J, and all other rearrangements were classified as non-productive. CDR3 was defined by IMGT convention, running from the second conserved V-encoded cysteine to the conserved J-encoded phenylalanine. In an earlier analysis of just under 600 of the donors, sequences lacking an unambiguous match to a single V gene segment were excluded. An earlier analysis of several hundred of the donors called V segments functional above 56.7% productive rearrangements and segregating when the between-donor standard deviation exceeded 5%. To diagnose cytomegalovirus status from the catalog of TCR beta chain sequences, a statistical classification framework was built. V and J gene assignment, in a later analysis, came from comparing TCR nucleotide sequences with IMGT/GENE-DB human TR gene sequences. In a later analysis, CDR3 sequences and most-parsimonious VDJ recombination scenarios were assigned using the TCRdist pipeline. In a later analysis, each TCR beta chain was defined by its CDR3 amino acid sequence together with its V-gene family, and reads lacking a unique V-gene family were excluded. A later analysis removed roughly 590 highly shared, low-generation-probability nucleotide sequences to deal with suspected cross-contamination and a sequencing artifact. In a later analysis, a clonal expansion index for each public chain was calculated from normalized within-repertoire ranks of inferred template counts. Generation probabilities in a later analysis came from a VDJ recombination model fitted to out-of-frame rearrangements, and those results were checked against IGoR. Hypergeometric tests were used in a later analysis to score TCR-TCR, TCR-HLA and TCR-CMV co-occurrence, with a repertoire-size bias correction applied to the TCR pairs. A later analysis estimated false discovery rates by permuting HLA or CMV assignments 20 times. In a later analysis, co-occurring TCRs were grouped using DBSCAN, and TCRdist sequence similarity was added for clustering within HLA-allele-positive subsets. Repertoires with fewer than 30,000 or more than 120,000 public chains were left out of co-occurrence clustering, as were roughly five repertoires with anomalous nucleotide sharing. Here the immuneACCESS table is served through TCRdb, limited to in-frame sequences with V and J called. Missing clones are a known gap in these copies; in checked studies unresolved V genes cover under half, and the rest lacks a known reason. V and J calls and clone size follow that table, whereas D and trimming were derived from the DNA. Here the sample has 150,000 or so clones; roughly 80% occur a single time. The top ten clonotypes cover about 7.6% of the sample.

This clonotype originated in a woman aged 40 to 50 in good health and CMV-seropositive. The V gene is TRBV5-4 and the J gene is TRBJ1-2; 7 bases in the junction line up with TRBD1. The sequenced sample was PBMCs. The sequenced DNA is TGCGCCAGCAGCCAAGACCGTTTAACAGGGGACTACACCTTC. The resulting protein is CASSQDRLTGDYTF. With the portions outside the CDR3 filled from the reference TRBV5-4 and TRBJ1-2 genes, the complete variable region becomes ETGVTQSPTHLIKTRGQQVTLRCSSQSGHNTVSWYQQALGQGPQFIFQYYREEENGRGNFPPRFSGLQFPNYSSELNVNALELDDSALYLCASSQDRLTGDYTFGSGTRLTVV.